A selection of T cell receptor beta chains follows, all from one sample in a study of control samples from healthy donors and cancer patients. Here immunoSEQ multiplex PCR was the method, and the copy in TCRdb shows in-frame clones only, minus some. This table has about 44,000 clones, more than 75% appearing once. The sample comprised PBMCs. Receptor source: a woman in her sixties or seventies with lung cancer. The CDR3 runs from the conserved cysteine through the conserved F or W. Each record gives: V gene, D gene, J gene, CDR3 protein. A D gene is named only where the DNA matches it firmly.

>TRBV11-3|TRBD2|TRBJ2-2
CASSSRGLADTGELFF
>TRBV30|NA|TRBJ2-1
CAWSTGGRNEQFF
>TRBV28|TRBD2|TRBJ2-7
CASPPPGLAGGAYEQYF
>TRBV3-1/TRBV3-2|NA|TRBJ2-7
CASSGDRHEQYF
>TRBV19|NA|TRBJ2-7
CASSHGGEQYF
>TRBV9|NA|TRBJ2-7
CASSVAAAPTYEQYF
>TRBV11-2|TRBD1|TRBJ2-7
CASSLGDRVFHEQYF
>TRBV18|NA|TRBJ2-2
CASSPNSRGRTGELFF
>TRBV5-4|NA|TRBJ2-1
CASSLGSSYNEQFF
>TRBV6-1|NA|TRBJ1-6
CASSEVGDASLHF